Below are 22 T cell receptor beta chains sequenced from a single sample in a study of blood T cell repertoires in COVID-19. Method: immunoSEQ multiplex PCR; TCRdb's copy keeps in-frame clones and lacks some. The data hold about 34,000 clones, with over 80% observed a single time. The sample taken for sequencing was peripheral blood. All receptors derive from a man aged 55-75 years with active COVID-19.

V usage is TRBV7-9 and J usage is TRBJ1-1; D ambiguous. CDR1 and CDR2 (germline): SEHNR, FQNEAQ (reference sequence). With 5 bases removed from V and 1 base from J, the gap between germline ends came to 17 bases. CDR3 size: 16 residues. CDR3 protein: CASSPRVFAGNTEAFF. CDR3 sequence (DNA): TGTGCCAGCAGCCCCCGCGTATTTGCGGGGAACACTGAAGCTTTCTTT.

The chain combines TRBV14 with TRBJ1-1; D is unclear. V was shortened by 5 bases and J by 0 bases, with 19 bases between the two germline ends. The germline gives CDR1 SGHDN, CDR2 FVKESK. The CDR3 totals 17 residues. DNA for the CDR3: TGTGCCAGCAGCAAAACCAAACAGAGTAACATGAACACTGAAGCTTTCTTT. Translated: CASSKTKQSNMNTEAFF.

The CDR3 nucleotides are TGTGCCAGCACCAAACAGGGAACGAGTGGGGGCTACACCTTC. Amino acids: CASTKQGTSGGYTF. The chain recombines TRBV5-6 with TRBJ1-2, with a possible D match to TRBD1 (6 bases). The CDR3 totals 14 residues. CDR1 is SGHDT, CDR2 YYEEEE, per germline. V gave up 6 bases and J gave up 8 bases, with 20 bases separating them.

This chain connects TRBV7-7 to TRBJ2-1, with 12 positions matching TRBD2. The length of the CDR3 is 16 residues. Germline assignment: CDR1 SSHAT and CDR2 FNYEAQ (reference sequence). V was clipped by 4 bases and J by 9 bases; unmatched bases: 10. CDR3 DNA sequence: TGTGCCAGCAGCTCATCTAGCGGGAGGGCCCTCGGTGAGCAGTTCTTC. Amino acids: CASSSSSGRALGEQFF. The full variable domain, completed using reference TRBV7-7 and TRBJ2-1, is GAGVSQSPRYKVTKRGQDVTLRCDPISSHATLYWYQQALGQGPEFLTYFNYEAQPDKSGLPSDRFSAERPEGSISTLTIQRTEQRDSAMYRCASSSSSGRALGEQFFGPGTRLTVL.

This clone was detected only once. This chain links TRBV5-1 with TRBJ2-7; 7 positions agree with TRBD1. This CDR3 contains 12 residues. J was trimmed by 6 bases and V by 4 bases; bases with no gene match: 4. Looked up from germline, CDR1 is SGHRS and CDR2 is YFSETQ. The CDR3 is CASSMTGPEQYF. CDR3 nucleotide sequence: TGCGCCAGCAGCATGACAGGGCCCGAGCAGTACTTC.

This sequence joins TRBV7-8 and TRBJ2-7; 14 nucleotides align to TRBD2. The CDR3 covers 18 residues. Germline CDR1 is SGHVS and CDR2 is FQNEAQ. Trimming took 4 bases from V and 0 from J; bases not matched to a gene: 8. This CDR3 is CASSSTSGRAQYSYEQYF. Written as DNA, the CDR3 is TGTGCCAGCAGCTCGACTAGCGGGAGGGCCCAATACTCCTACGAGCAGTACTTC.

The V and J genes are TRBV15 and TRBJ2-5; 10 nucleotides agree with TRBD2. Germline V gives CDR1 LNHNV, CDR2 YYDKDF (reference sequence). The length of the CDR3 is 17 residues. V lost 0 bases, J lost 5 bases, and 9 bases stayed unmatched. The CDR3 loop is CATSRDGRLAGDETQYF. DNA of the CDR3: TGTGCCACCAGCAGAGATGGGCGGCTAGCGGGAGACGAGACCCAGTACTTC. Filled out from reference TRBV15 and TRBJ2-5, the complete variable domain reads DAMVIQNPRYQVTQFGKPVTLSCSQTLNHNVMYWYQQKSSQAPKLLFHYYDKDFNNEADTPDNFQSRRPNTSFCFLDIRSPGLGDTAMYLCATSRDGRLAGDETQYFGPGTRLLVL.

V and J are TRBV4-1 and TRBJ2-7, with TRBD2 matching over 8 bases. Germline values: CDR1 MGHRA, CDR2 YSYEKL. J lost 4 bases, V lost 0 bases, and 5 bases had no gene match. This CDR3 is 15 amino acids long. The CDR3 reads CASSQDRGLGYEQYF. The CDR3 DNA reads as TGCGCCAGCAGCCAAGATCGGGGACTAGGATACGAGCAGTACTTC.

This clone appeared once. This rearrangement joins TRBV28 to TRBJ2-3; tentative D call: TRBD2 (6 bases). The CDR3 loop spans 15 amino acids. The germline gives CDR1 MDHEN, CDR2 SYDVKM. Trimming shortened V by 3 bases and J by 2 bases, and 12 bases separated the two germline ends. CDR3 sequence (DNA): TGTGCCAGCAGTTTTGGGGCGGGGACCACAGATACGCAGTATTTT. Protein product: CASSFGAGTTDTQYF.

This chain uses TRBV3-1 (or the pseudogene TRBV3-2) with TRBJ2-5; 10 nucleotides align to TRBD1. Germline loops: CDR1 LGHDT, CDR2 YNNKEL (reference sequence). This CDR3 spans 17 amino acids. J gave up 0 bases and V 0 bases, and 4 bases lay outside the gene matches. The CDR3 DNA reads TGTGCCAGCAGCCAAGAGACAGGGGGCTTACACCAAGAGACCCAGTACTTC. Translated, it gives CASSQETGGLHQETQYF.

This clone has just one count. This rearrangement joins TRBV10-3 to TRBJ2-7; 7 bases fit TRBD2. CDR1 and CDR2 from the germline V gene are ENHRY and SYGVKD. With 2 bases clipped from V and 2 bases from J, the junction kept 3 bases outside the gene matches. This CDR3 region has 14 residues. CDR3 in DNA: TGTGCCATCAGTGAGGCTAGCGGTCCCTACGAGCAGTACTTC. Amino acids: CAISEASGPYEQYF.

This chain links TRBV18 with TRBJ1-1; no clear D gene. The CDR3 sequence is 14 residues long. Germline V CDR1 and CDR2: KGHSH, LQKENI. Trimming took 4 bases from V and 0 from J, leaving 9 bases between them. This CDR3 is CASSQLQLNTEAFF. The CDR3 DNA reads TGTGCCAGCTCACAACTGCAATTGAACACTGAAGCTTTCTTT.

In DNA, the CDR3 is TGTGCCACAGCCGGGACAGGGGGCACAGATACGCAGTATTTT. It codes for CATAGTGGTDTQYF. The V gene is TRBV27, the J gene TRBJ2-3; the match to TRBD1 covers 10 bases. CDR3 length: 14 residues. Germline V lookup: CDR1 MNHEY, CDR2 SMNVEV (reference sequence). Trimming removed 10 bases from V and 1 base from J; junction bases left unmatched: 5.

The J gene is TRBJ2-1, the V gene TRBV27; possibly TRBD1 for D (6 bases). The ends were cut back, 2 bases at V and 7 bases at J, with 12 bases in the middle. CDR3 size: 14 residues. Germline assignment: CDR1 MNHEY and CDR2 SMNVEV (reference sequence). CDR3: CASSLGGWRNEQFF. As DNA, the CDR3 is TGTGCCAGCAGTTTAGGGGGCTGGAGGAATGAGCAGTTCTTC.

The rearrangement joins TRBV5-1 to TRBJ2-1; perhaps TRBD1 as D (5 bases). Germline CDR1 reads SGHRS; CDR2 reads YFSETQ. V gave up 7 bases and J gave up 0 bases, with 14 bases separating them. The length of the CDR3 is 15 residues. CDR3 protein: CASRLPGLSYNEQFF. CDR3 DNA: TGCGCCAGCCGCCTTCCAGGGCTCTCCTACAATGAGCAGTTCTTC.

This rearrangement joins TRBV5-1 to TRBJ2-3; TRBD1 is a possible D gene (5 bases). Trimming shortened V by 1 base and J by 0 bases, and 15 bases separated the two germline ends. Germline loops: CDR1 SGHRS, CDR2 YFSETQ. This CDR3 is built from 17 residues. As DNA, the CDR3 is TGCGCCAGCAGCTTGACAGGACCTACAGTGAGCACAGATACGCAGTATTTT. Translated: CASSLTGPTVSTDTQYF.

V usage is TRBV7-2 and J usage is TRBJ2-1; a possible D gene is TRBD2 (6 bases). V lost 5 bases, J lost 4 bases, and 18 bases lay in between. Looked up from germline, CDR1 is SGHTA and CDR2 is FQGNSA. This CDR3 comprises 16 residues. The CDR3 region has the DNA TGTGCCAGCAGCACAATCGGGACTGCGGGGTACAATGAGCAGTTCTTC. Translated: CASSTIGTAGYNEQFF.

For this clone: A junction end diverges from the germline sequence, so it may reflect a read error. This sample includes further DNA sequences coding for the same CDR3. The CDR3 DNA reads as TGCGCCAGCAGTTGGACTTATACGCAGTATTTT. Translating gives CASSWTYTQYF. The chain carries TRBV6-2 or TRBV6-3 and TRBJ2-3; D might be TRBD2 (5 bases). Germline V gene lookup returns CDR1 MNHEY and CDR2 SVGEGT. This CDR3 contains 11 residues.

The chain has TRBV9 and TRBJ2-1, with a weak D call TRBD2 (6 bases). The CDR3 contains 16 residues. Between the trimmed V and J ends, which lost 0 bases and 1 base, there was a span of 11 bases. Looked up from germline, CDR1 is SGDLS and CDR2 is YYNGEE. The CDR3 sequence: CASSVAEGNSYNEQFF. CDR3 DNA sequence: TGTGCCAGCAGCGTAGCGGAGGGGAATTCCTACAATGAGCAGTTCTTC.

This sequence joins TRBV20-1 and TRBJ1-2, with D perhaps TRBD1 (5 bases). CDR3 length equals 11 residues. Germline values: CDR1 DFQATT, CDR2 SNEGSKA (reference sequence). The ends were cut back, 3 bases at V and 7 bases at J, with 9 bases in the middle. The CDR3 is CSASGQSGYTF. Written as DNA, the CDR3 is TGCAGTGCTAGCGGACAAAGTGGCTACACCTTC.

The V and J genes are TRBV28 and TRBJ2-7; a possible D gene is TRBD2 (6 bases). Between the trimmed V and J ends, which lost 5 bases and 6 bases, there was a span of 14 bases. The CDR3 sequence is 13 residues long. CDR1 and CDR2 (germline): MDHEN, SYDVKM. DNA of the CDR3: TGTGCCAGCAGTCTGGGGGGACGGGGCGAGCAGTACTTC. This sequence encodes CASSLGGRGEQYF.

The chain links TRBV10-3 to TRBJ2-5; a weak D match, TRBD2 (6 bases). The CDR3 spans 14 residues. Germline CDR1 is ENHRY and CDR2 is SYGVKD. Trimming stripped 4 bases from V and 13 bases from J, with 22 bases between. In DNA form, the CDR3 reads TGTGCCATCAGTGTAGGCTGGGTCGGGGAGGCGAGGTACTTC. Translation: CAISVGWVGEARYF.